A single sample gave rise to the 29 T cell receptor beta chains below, sequenced in a study of radiotherapy plus CTLA-4 blockade in lung cancer. Produced via immunoSEQ multiplex PCR; TCRdb's table is partial and in-frame only. The sample consists of 95,000 to 150,000 clones, 75% to 90% of them appearing once. Sequencing was performed on peripheral blood, taken from a patient treated with radiotherapy plus ipilimumab. Every receptor here comes from a human donor with non-small cell lung cancer that progressed on radiotherapy plus ipilimumab.

Only a few counts were recorded for this clone. V usage is TRBV18 and J usage is TRBJ1-3, with D uncertain. CDR1 is KGHSH, CDR2 LQKENI, per germline. The V gene lost 3 bases and the J gene lost 4 bases, with 4 bases spanning the gap. The CDR3 extends over 12 amino acids. The CDR3 DNA reads as TGTGCCAGCTCACCGGAAGGAAACACCATATATTTT. It is translated as CASSPEGNTIYF.

This chain uses TRBV9 with TRBJ2-5; TRBD2 aligns across 11 bases. V lost 2 bases and J lost 5; bases outside the gene matches: 5. This CDR3 is built from 15 residues. Per germline, CDR1 SGDLS and CDR2 YYNGEE. The CDR3 loop is CASSVTSGAGETQYF. The CDR3 DNA is TGTGCCAGCAGCGTGACTAGCGGGGCCGGGGAGACCCAGTACTTC.

This clone has just one count. This sequence joins TRBV19 and TRBJ2-1; the match to TRBD1 covers 10 bases. This CDR3 has 15 residues. The germline gives CDR1 LNHDA, CDR2 SQIVND (reference sequence). V shed 7 bases and J 8 bases; nucleotides not matched to a gene: 11. The CDR3 spells CASKTGTGDFHEQFF. The CDR3 bases are TGTGCCAGTAAAACCGGGACAGGGGATTTCCATGAGCAGTTCTTC.

The chain has TRBV12-5 and TRBJ2-2; possible D gene TRBD1, 6 bases. Trimming shortened V by 4 bases and J by 1 base, and 10 bases separated the two germline ends. The CDR3 extends over 15 amino acids. Germline V lookup: CDR1 LGHNT, CDR2 FRNRAP. CDR3 sequence: CASGYDRKNTGELFF. CDR3 coding DNA: TGTGCTAGTGGTTATGACAGGAAGAACACCGGGGAGCTGTTTTTT.

Notes on this clone: This same CDR3 is encoded by further DNA sequences in the sample. This chain connects TRBV4-1 to TRBJ1-2; 9 bases agree with TRBD1. The CDR3 spans 17 residues. V shed 0 bases, J shed 6 bases, and the junction held 11 bases outside the gene matches. The germline V gene encodes CDR1 MGHRA and CDR2 YSYEKL. This chain's CDR3 is CASSQDGSGQGRDGYTF. The CDR3 coding sequence is TGCGCCAGCAGCCAAGATGGTTCGGGACAGGGTAGAGATGGCTACACCTTC.

The genes are TRBV5-6 and TRBJ2-7; 10 bases are shared with TRBD2. The junction had 5 bases not matched to a gene; V was cut back by 0 bases and J by 2 bases. The CDR3 runs to 16 residues. Germline V gene data show CDR1 as SGHDT and CDR2 as YYEEEE. CDR3 in DNA: TGTGCCAGCAGCTTGGTCGGGACTAGCGAGACCTACGAGCAGTACTTC. It yields the protein CASSLVGTSETYEQYF.

The rearrangement joins TRBV5-4 to TRBJ2-1, with D perhaps matching TRBD2 (5 bases). CDR1 and CDR2 (germline): SGHNT, YYREEE (reference sequence). The CDR3 has 15 amino acids. V was shortened by 2 bases and J by 4 bases, with 13 bases between the two germline ends. The CDR3 region is CASSFGAELYNEQFF. CDR3 in DNA: TGTGCCAGCAGCTTCGGAGCGGAGCTATACAATGAGCAGTTCTTC. The complete variable domain, with remaining parts taken from reference TRBV5-4 and TRBJ2-1, reads ETGVTQSPTHLIKTRGQQVTLRCSSQSGHNTVSWYQQALGQGPQFIFQYYREEENGRGNFPPRFSGLQFPNYSSELNVNALELDDSALYLCASSFGAELYNEQFFGPGTRLTVL.

The chain uses TRBV18 and TRBJ2-7, with D maybe TRBD1 (5 bases). V was shortened by 3 bases and J by 1 base, with 10 bases between the two germline ends. The CDR3 extends over 14 amino acids. Germline CDR1 and CDR2: KGHSH and LQKENI. CDR3 DNA sequence: TGTGCCAGCTCACCGGGGCGCGCGTCCTACGAGCAGTACTTC. Translated, it gives CASSPGRASYEQYF. Combining the CDR3 with reference TRBV18 and TRBJ2-7 gives the whole variable domain NAGVMQNPRHLVRRRGQEARLRCSPMKGHSHVYWYRQLPEEGLKFMVYLQKENIIDESGMPKERFSAEFPKEGPSILRIQQVVRGDSAAYFCASSPGRASYEQYFGPGTRLTVT.

This clone was observed a few times. The V gene is TRBV7-9, the J gene TRBJ2-7, with a possible D match to TRBD2 (6 bases). The CDR3 spans 12 residues. V was clipped by 5 bases and J by 3 bases, with 8 bases between them. The germline CDR1 and CDR2 sequences are SEHNR and FQNEAQ (reference sequence). In nucleotides, the CDR3 is TGTGCCAGCAGCCGGGGAGGCTACGAGCAGTACTTC. It specifies CASSRGGYEQYF.

In regard to this clone: A junction boundary mismatches the germline segment, possibly from a read error. The gene calls are TRBV7-7 and TRBJ2-2, with 7 bases that match TRBD2. Germline CDR1 reads SSHAT; CDR2 reads FNYEAQ (reference sequence). The CDR3 contains 22 residues. CDR3 sequence: CASSLCHPYWAGEGNRTGELFF. CDR3 coding DNA: TGTGCTAGCAGCTTATGTCACCCTTACTGGGCGGGAGAAGGGAATAGGACCGGGGAGCTGTTTTTT.

This rearrangement joins TRBV6-6 to TRBJ2-5; the D gene is possibly TRBD1 (6 bases). The J call may be incorrect, as the DNA end agrees better with TRBJ2-7. The CDR3 is made up of 13 amino acids. Germline V gene data show CDR1 as MNHNY and CDR2 as SVGAGI (reference sequence). The CDR3 is CASLTGFPYEQYF. The CDR3 region has the DNA TGTGCCAGCTTAACAGGGTTTCCCTACGAGCAGTACTTC.

The chain has TRBV2 and TRBJ1-1; D is uncertain. The CDR3 is 13 amino acids. Germline V gene lookup returns CDR1 SNHLY and CDR2 FYNNEI. The V end was cut by 8 bases, the J end by 4 bases, with 14 bases between. CDR3 loop: CASHGRAGTEAFF. The CDR3 DNA reads TGTGCCAGCCATGGAAGGGCAGGCACTGAAGCTTTCTTT.

V usage is TRBV5-1 and J usage is TRBJ2-3; D not resolved. V lost 1 base to trimming and J lost 0 bases, with 9 bases between them. Per germline, CDR1 SGHRS and CDR2 YFSETQ. The CDR3 contains 15 residues. CDR3 DNA sequence: TGCGCCAGCAGCTTGTTGGGGATGAGCACAGATACGCAGTATTTT. This encodes CASSLLGMSTDTQYF.

V and J are TRBV5-1 and TRBJ2-7, with TRBD1 identical over 8 bases. This CDR3 has 14 amino acids. Per germline, CDR1 SGHRS and CDR2 YFSETQ. V dropped 4 bases and J dropped 3; count of bases not matched to a gene: 6. The CDR3 sequence: CASSVPGQDYEQYF. The CDR3 bases are TGCGCCAGCAGCGTACCGGGACAGGACTACGAGCAGTACTTC.

V gene TRBV5-6 combines with J gene TRBJ1-3, with unresolved D. There are 14 residues in the CDR3. Trimming pared 1 base from V and 4 bases from J, leaving 9 bases between. Germline loops: CDR1 SGHDT, CDR2 YYEEEE. CDR3 sequence reads: CASSLFGVGNTIYF. The CDR3 bases are TGTGCCAGCAGCTTGTTCGGGGTCGGAAACACCATATATTTT.

The chain employs TRBV10-1 and TRBJ2-3, with TRBD1 identical over 7 bases. The V gene end was trimmed by 0 bases and the J gene end by 4 bases; junction bases not matched to a gene: 1. CDR1 and CDR2 from the germline V gene are WNHNN and SYGVQD (reference sequence). The CDR3 has 14 residues. The chain's CDR3 is CASSESTGPDTQYF. The CDR3 nucleotides read TGCGCCAGCAGTGAGTCGACAGGGCCAGATACGCAGTATTTT.

V usage is TRBV6-5 and J usage is TRBJ1-1; maybe TRBD1 (5 bases). Germline V lookup: CDR1 MNHEY, CDR2 SVGAGI. V was shortened by 7 bases and J by 6 bases, with 9 bases between the two germline ends. This CDR3 is 11 amino acids long. CDR3 nucleotides: TGTGCCAGCACCCAGGGCGCTGAAGCTTTCTTT. It encodes CASTQGAEAFF.

The chain uses TRBV14 and TRBJ1-6; D is unclear. Trimming removed 1 base at V and 7 bases at J, with 8 bases between. Germline V gene lookup returns CDR1 SGHDN and CDR2 FVKESK. The CDR3 is made up of 14 amino acids. The CDR3 spells CASSQGAVNSPLHF. Here the CDR3 DNA reads TGTGCCAGCAGCCAAGGGGCAGTAAATTCACCCCTCCACTTT.

This chain connects TRBV2 to TRBJ2-7; the D call may be TRBD1 or TRBD2 (6 bases each). V was trimmed by 4 bases and J by 1 base, leaving 11 bases between them. From germline, CDR1 is SNHLY and CDR2 FYNNEI. The CDR3 is 14 amino acids. The CDR3 loop reads CASSAGARSYEQYF. CDR3 nucleotide sequence: TGTGCCAGCAGTGCGGGGGCGCGGTCCTACGAGCAGTACTTC.

The chain employs TRBV6-6 and TRBJ1-2; D not resolved. The CDR3 has 15 amino acids. The V and J ends lost 7 bases and 5 bases respectively, with 20 bases between them. CDR1 is MNHNY, CDR2 SVGAGI, per germline (reference sequence). In DNA form, the CDR3 reads TGTGCCAGCACCTCTGAAGCGAATCCATTGTATGGCTACACCTTC. This gives the protein CASTSEANPLYGYTF.

The chain employs TRBV27 and TRBJ2-7, with 12 positions matching TRBD2. CDR1 and CDR2 (germline): MNHEY, SMNVEV (reference sequence). V trimming: 3 bases; J trimming: 2 bases; junction bases outside the gene matches: 8. This CDR3 has 17 amino acids. The CDR3 is CASSFLTSGSSPYEQYF. CDR3 nucleotide sequence: TGTGCCAGCAGTTTTCTGACTAGCGGGAGCTCTCCCTACGAGCAGTACTTC.

The chain links TRBV28 to TRBJ2-7, with 10 bases lining up with TRBD2. The CDR3 length is 16 residues. Germline values: CDR1 MDHEN, CDR2 SYDVKM. The trim removed 4 bases at V and 2 bases at J, leaving 8 bases unmatched. This CDR3 reads CASSSYRTSGTYEQYF. The CDR3 nucleotides read TGTGCCAGCAGTTCCTACCGGACTAGCGGCACCTACGAGCAGTACTTC.

As DNA, the CDR3 is TGTGCCAGCAGACAAGGACTAGCGGGCTTCTACGAGCAGTACTTC. It translates to CASRQGLAGFYEQYF. This chain links TRBV12-1 with TRBJ2-7; the table's D call, TRBD2, was not checked against the DNA. TRBV12-1 is annotated as a pseudogene. The CDR3 extends over 15 amino acids.

This chain joins TRBV6-1 and TRBJ2-2; D ambiguous. Trimming left V 8 bases short and J 5 bases short, with 15 bases between. CDR3 size: 14 residues. The germline CDR1 and CDR2 sequences are MNHNS and SASEGT. Here the CDR3 DNA reads TGTGCCAGCCGGCCCTATACCCTTACCGGGGAGCTGTTTTTT. Protein sequence: CASRPYTLTGELFF.

The chain has TRBV30 and TRBJ2-3, with 14 bases fitting TRBD2. V dropped 4 bases and J dropped 3; count of bases not matched to a gene: 6. From germline, CDR1 is GTSNPN and CDR2 SVGIG (reference sequence). CDR3 size: 16 residues. The CDR3 loop is CAWTLGLAGGTDTQYF. As DNA, the CDR3 is TGTGCCTGGACTCTAGGACTAGCGGGAGGAACAGATACGCAGTATTTT.

This rearrangement joins TRBV18 to TRBJ2-2; 10 bases fit TRBD2. V dropped 3 bases and J dropped 9; count of bases not matched to a gene: 10. CDR1 and CDR2 (germline): KGHSH, LQKENI. CDR3 length equals 16 residues. The CDR3 nucleotides are TGTGCCAGCTCACCTTCTAGCGGGAGCGAGAGCCGGGAGCTGTTTTTT. Translated, it gives CASSPSSGSESRELFF.

The chain has TRBV6-6 and TRBJ2-3; D is undetermined. CDR3 size: 11 residues. The ends were cut back, 6 bases at V and 2 bases at J, with 3 bases in the middle. Germline V gene data show CDR1 as MNHNY and CDR2 as SVGAGI (reference sequence). CDR3 sequence reads: CASSHTDTQYF. The CDR3 nucleotides read TGTGCCAGCAGCCACACAGATACGCAGTATTTT.

Concerning this clone: One junction end does not reproduce the germline sequence, and a read error may be involved. The DNA for the CDR3 is TGTGCCAGCAGCTTGGGGGGTGAGATGGCTTTT. This encodes CASSLGGEMAF. This chain joins TRBV5-6 and TRBJ1-4; D remains unclear. Germline V gene data show CDR1 as SGHDT and CDR2 as YYEEEE. The CDR3 covers 11 residues. The whole variable domain, remainder taken from reference TRBV5-6 and TRBJ1-4, is DAGVTQSPTHLIKTRGQQVTLRCSPKSGHDTVSWYQQALGQGPQFIFQYYEEEERQRGNFPDRFSGHQFPNYSSELNVNALLLGDSALYLCASSLGGEMAFGSGTQLSVL.

This sequence joins TRBV4-1 and TRBJ2-3; no clear D. CDR3 length: 14 amino acids. Trimming took 4 bases from V and 2 from J, leaving 10 bases between them. The germline gives CDR1 MGHRA, CDR2 YSYEKL. The CDR3 coding sequence is TGCGCCAGCAGCCCTGGGCCCGCCACAGATACGCAGTATTTT. Protein: CASSPGPATDTQYF.